The sample holds many counts of the clone carrying this T cell receptor (beta chain). Using RNA template, CDR3s of TCR alpha and beta were amplified with iRepertoire arm-PCR. Tissue mRNA or PBMC total RNA, roughly 100-400 ng, went into one-step reverse transcription and amplification. TCRdb reprocessed the multiplex PCR reads with MiXCR, giving one entry per CDR3 protein. Altogether approximately 120,000 distinct CDR3 sequences are present, roughly 24% being singletons, with the ten largest covering about 16%. Germline CDR1 is DFQATT and CDR2 is SNEGSKA (reference sequence). V was trimmed by 3 bases and J by 2 bases, leaving 11 bases between them. The CDR3 runs 13 residues. This specimen belongs to a study of glioma-infiltrating T cells.

The receptor's source is a human donor with low-grade glioma or glioblastoma, undergoing nonglioma brain surgery, or in good health (not recorded which). The sequenced sample was glioma tissue, nonneoplastic brain tissue, or PBMCs (not recorded which). The chain is built from TRBV20-1 and TRBJ2-7; D is unresolved. CDR3 sequence: CSASVAGTYEQYF. The CDR3 DNA sequence: TGCAGTGCTAGTGTCGCTGGAACCTACGAGCAGTACTTC.